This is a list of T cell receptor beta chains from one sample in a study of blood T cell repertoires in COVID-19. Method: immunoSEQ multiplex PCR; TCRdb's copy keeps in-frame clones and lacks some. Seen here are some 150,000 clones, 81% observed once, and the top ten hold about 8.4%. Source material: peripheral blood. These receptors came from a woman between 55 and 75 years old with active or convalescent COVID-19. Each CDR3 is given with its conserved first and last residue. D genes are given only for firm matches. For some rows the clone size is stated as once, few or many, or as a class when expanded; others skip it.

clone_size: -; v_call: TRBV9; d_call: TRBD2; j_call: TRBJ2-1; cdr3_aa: CASSSGRASYNEQFF; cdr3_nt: TGTGCCAGCAGCAGCGGGAGGGCCTCCTACAATGAGCAGTTCTTC
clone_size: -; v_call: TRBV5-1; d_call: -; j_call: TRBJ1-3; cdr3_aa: CASSLGGTGNTIYF; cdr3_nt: TGCGCCAGCAGTTTAGGGGGAACTGGAAACACCATATATTTT
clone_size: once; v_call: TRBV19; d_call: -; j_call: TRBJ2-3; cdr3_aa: CASSIMASGTDTQYF; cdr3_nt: TGTGCCAGTAGTATAATGGCTAGCGGCACAGATACGCAGTATTTT
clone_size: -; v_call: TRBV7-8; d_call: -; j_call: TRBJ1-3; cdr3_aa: CASSTRDWGYRNTIYF; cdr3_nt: TGTGCCAGCAGCACTCGGGACTGGGGATATAGAAACACCATATATTTT
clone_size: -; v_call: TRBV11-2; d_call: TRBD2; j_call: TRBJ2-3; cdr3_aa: CASSLLAGGTDTQYF; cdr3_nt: TGTGCCAGCAGCTTATTAGCGGGAGGCACAGATACGCAGTATTTT
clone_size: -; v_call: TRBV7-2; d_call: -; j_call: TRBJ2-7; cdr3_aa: CASSLSPAFSYEQYF; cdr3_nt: TGTGCCAGCAGCTTATCTCCAGCGTTCTCCTACGAGCAGTACTTC
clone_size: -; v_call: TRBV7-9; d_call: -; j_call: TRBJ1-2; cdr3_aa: CASRLEGGHGYTF; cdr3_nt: TGTGCCAGCAGATTGGAGGGAGGACATGGCTACACCTTC
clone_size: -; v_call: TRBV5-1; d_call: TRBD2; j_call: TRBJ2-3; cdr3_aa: CASSIGTSGGTDTQYF; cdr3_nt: TGCGCCAGCAGCATTGGGACTAGCGGGGGTACAGATACGCAGTATTTT
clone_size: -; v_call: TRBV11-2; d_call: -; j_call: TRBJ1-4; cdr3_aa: CASSLAGWEKLFF; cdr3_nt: TGTGCCAGCAGCCTAGCAGGGTGGGAAAAACTGTTTTTT
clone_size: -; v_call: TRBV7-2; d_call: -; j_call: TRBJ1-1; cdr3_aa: CASSLAARGAGTEAFF; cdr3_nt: TGTGCCAGCAGCTTAGCGGCTAGGGGCGCGGGAACTGAAGCTTTCTTT
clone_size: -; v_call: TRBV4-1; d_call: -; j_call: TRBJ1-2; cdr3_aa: CASSQVVEDRVNGYTF; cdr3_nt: TGCGCCAGCAGCCAAGTAGTTGAAGACAGAGTCAATGGCTACACCTTC
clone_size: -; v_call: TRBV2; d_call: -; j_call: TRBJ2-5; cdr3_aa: CASSEGQPPSERTQYF; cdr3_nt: TGTGCCAGCAGTGAAGGACAACCCCCGTCGGAAAGGACCCAGTACTTC
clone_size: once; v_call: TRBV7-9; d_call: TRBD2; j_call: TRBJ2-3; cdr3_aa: CASSQETGGLAGVTDTQYF; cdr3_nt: TGTGCCAGCAGCCAGGAGACAGGGGGACTAGCGGGAGTCACAGATACGCAGTATTTT
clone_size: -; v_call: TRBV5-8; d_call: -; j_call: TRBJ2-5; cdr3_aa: CASRTGYQETQYF; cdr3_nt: TGTGCCAGCAGGACCGGGTACCAAGAGACCCAGTACTTC
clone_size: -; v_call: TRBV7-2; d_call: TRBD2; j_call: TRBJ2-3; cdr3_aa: CASSPLAGPTDTQYF; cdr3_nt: TGTGCCAGCAGCCCTCTAGCGGGGCCCACAGATACGCAGTATTTT
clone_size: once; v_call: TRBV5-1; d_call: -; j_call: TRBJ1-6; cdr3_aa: CASSDTGTVNSPLHF; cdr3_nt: TGCGCCAGCAGCGACACAGGGACGGTTAATTCACCCCTCCACTTT
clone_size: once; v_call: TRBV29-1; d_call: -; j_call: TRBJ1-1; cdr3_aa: CSVESGAISFF; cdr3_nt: TGCAGCGTTGAAAGTGGGGCCATTAGCTTCTTT
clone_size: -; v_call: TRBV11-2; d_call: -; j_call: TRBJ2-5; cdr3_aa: CASSSTVEETQYF; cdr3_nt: TGTGCCAGCAGCTCCACAGTGGAAGAGACCCAGTACTTC
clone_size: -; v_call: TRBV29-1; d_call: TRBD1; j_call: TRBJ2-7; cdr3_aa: CSVIGTGNEQYF; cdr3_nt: TGCAGCGTGATCGGGACAGGGAACGAGCAGTACTTC
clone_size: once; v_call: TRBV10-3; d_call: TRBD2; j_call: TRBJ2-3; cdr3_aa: CAISGLAVGDTQYF; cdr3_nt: TGTGCCATCAGTGGACTAGCGGTGGGAGATACGCAGTATTTT
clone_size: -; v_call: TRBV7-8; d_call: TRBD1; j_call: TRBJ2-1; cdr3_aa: CASSSPGTGGLSSYNEQFF; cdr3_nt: TGTGCCAGCAGCTCCCCCGGGACAGGGGGCCTTAGCTCCTACAATGAGCAGTTCTTC
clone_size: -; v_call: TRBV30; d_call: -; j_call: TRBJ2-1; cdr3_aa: CAWSPSESSYNEQFF; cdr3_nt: TGTGCCTGGAGTCCTAGCGAGTCCTCCTACAATGAGCAGTTCTTC
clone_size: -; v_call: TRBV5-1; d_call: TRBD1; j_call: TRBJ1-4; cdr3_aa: CASSLAHGQGDEKLFF; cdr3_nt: TGCGCCAGCAGCTTGGCCCACGGACAGGGAGATGAAAAACTGTTTTTT
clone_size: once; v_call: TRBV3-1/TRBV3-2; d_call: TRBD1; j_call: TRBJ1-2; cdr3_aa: CASSQEATGGLSGYTF; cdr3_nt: TGTGCCAGCAGTCAAGAGGCGACAGGGGGCTTGTCTGGCTACACCTTC
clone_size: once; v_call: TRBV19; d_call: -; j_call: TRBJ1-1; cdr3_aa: CASNYRENTEAFF; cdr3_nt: TGTGCCAGTAATTACAGGGAGAACACTGAAGCTTTCTTT
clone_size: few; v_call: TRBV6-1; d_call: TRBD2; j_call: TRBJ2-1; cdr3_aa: CASRVAGDYNEQFF; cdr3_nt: TGTGCCAGCAGAGTAGCGGGGGACTACAATGAGCAGTTCTTC
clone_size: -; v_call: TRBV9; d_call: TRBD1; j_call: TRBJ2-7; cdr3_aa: CASSVGGQGTYEQYF; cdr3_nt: TGTGCCAGCAGCGTAGGCGGACAGGGGACTTACGAGCAGTACTTC
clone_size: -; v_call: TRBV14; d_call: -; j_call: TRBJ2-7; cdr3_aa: CASSLGAYEQYF; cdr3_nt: TGTGCCAGCAGCTTGGGAGCCTACGAGCAGTACTTC
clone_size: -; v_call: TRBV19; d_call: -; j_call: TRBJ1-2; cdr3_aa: CASSIRKGNYGYTF; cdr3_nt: TGTGCCAGTAGTATACGTAAGGGGAACTATGGCTACACCTTC
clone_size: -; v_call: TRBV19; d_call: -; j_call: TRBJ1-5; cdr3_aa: CASRGEQPYQPQHF; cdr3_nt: TGTGCCAGTAGGGGTGAACAGCCCTATCAGCCCCAGCATTTT
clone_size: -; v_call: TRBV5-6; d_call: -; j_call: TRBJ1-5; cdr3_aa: CASSLLSLEGNQPQHF; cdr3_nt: TGTGCCAGCAGCTTGCTATCCCTTGAAGGCAATCAGCCCCAGCATTTT
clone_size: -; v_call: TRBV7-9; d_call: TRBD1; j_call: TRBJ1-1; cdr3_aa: CASSSSRDRVEAFF; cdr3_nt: TGTGCCAGCAGCAGCTCCCGGGACAGGGTTGAAGCTTTCTTT
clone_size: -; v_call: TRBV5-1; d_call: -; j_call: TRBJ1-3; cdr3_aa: CASSLSGSSGNTIYF; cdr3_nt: TGCGCCAGCAGCTTGAGTGGCAGCTCTGGAAACACCATATATTTT
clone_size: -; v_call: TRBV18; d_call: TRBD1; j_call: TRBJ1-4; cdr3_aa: CASSPLGTGDNEKLFF; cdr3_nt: TGTGCCAGCTCACCACTAGGGACAGGGGATAATGAAAAACTGTTTTTT
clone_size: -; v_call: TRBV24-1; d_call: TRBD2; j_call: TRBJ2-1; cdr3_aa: CATSESGTSGRAFKFF; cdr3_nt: TGTGCCACCAGTGAATCCGGGACTAGCGGGAGGGCTTTCAAGTTCTTC
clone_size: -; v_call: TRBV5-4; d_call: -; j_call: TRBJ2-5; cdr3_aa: CASSLALAGETQYF; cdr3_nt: TGTGCCAGCAGCTTGGCCTTGGCGGGGGAGACCCAGTACTTC
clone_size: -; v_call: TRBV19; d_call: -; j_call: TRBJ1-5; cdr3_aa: CASSLGGYQPQHF; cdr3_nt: TGTGCCAGTAGTCTGGGGGGGTATCAGCCCCAGCATTTT